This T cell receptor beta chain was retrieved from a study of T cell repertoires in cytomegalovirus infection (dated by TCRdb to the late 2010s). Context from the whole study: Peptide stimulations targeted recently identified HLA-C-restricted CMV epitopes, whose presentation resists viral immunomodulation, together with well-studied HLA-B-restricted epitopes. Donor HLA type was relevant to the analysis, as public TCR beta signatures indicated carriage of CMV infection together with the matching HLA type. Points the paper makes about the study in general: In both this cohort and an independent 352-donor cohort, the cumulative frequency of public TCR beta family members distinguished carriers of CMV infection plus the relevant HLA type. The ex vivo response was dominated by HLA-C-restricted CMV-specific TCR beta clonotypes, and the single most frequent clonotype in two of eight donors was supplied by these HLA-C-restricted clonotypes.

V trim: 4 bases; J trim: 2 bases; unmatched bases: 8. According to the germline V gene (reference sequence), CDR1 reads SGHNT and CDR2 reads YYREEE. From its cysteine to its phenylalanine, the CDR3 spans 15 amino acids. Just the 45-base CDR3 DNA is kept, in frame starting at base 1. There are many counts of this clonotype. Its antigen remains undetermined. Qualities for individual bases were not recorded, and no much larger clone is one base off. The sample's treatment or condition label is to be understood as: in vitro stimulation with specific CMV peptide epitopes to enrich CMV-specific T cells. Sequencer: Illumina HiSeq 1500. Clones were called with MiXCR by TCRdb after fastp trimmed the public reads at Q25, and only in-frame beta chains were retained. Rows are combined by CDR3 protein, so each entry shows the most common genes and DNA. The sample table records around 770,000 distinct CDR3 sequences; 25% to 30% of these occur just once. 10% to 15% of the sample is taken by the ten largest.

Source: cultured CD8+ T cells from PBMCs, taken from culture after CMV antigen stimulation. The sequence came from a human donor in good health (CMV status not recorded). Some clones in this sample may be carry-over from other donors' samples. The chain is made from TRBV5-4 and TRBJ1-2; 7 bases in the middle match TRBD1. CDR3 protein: CASSIPAGGNYGYTF. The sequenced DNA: TGTGCCAGCAGCATCCCTGCAGGGGGGAACTATGGCTACACCTTC.